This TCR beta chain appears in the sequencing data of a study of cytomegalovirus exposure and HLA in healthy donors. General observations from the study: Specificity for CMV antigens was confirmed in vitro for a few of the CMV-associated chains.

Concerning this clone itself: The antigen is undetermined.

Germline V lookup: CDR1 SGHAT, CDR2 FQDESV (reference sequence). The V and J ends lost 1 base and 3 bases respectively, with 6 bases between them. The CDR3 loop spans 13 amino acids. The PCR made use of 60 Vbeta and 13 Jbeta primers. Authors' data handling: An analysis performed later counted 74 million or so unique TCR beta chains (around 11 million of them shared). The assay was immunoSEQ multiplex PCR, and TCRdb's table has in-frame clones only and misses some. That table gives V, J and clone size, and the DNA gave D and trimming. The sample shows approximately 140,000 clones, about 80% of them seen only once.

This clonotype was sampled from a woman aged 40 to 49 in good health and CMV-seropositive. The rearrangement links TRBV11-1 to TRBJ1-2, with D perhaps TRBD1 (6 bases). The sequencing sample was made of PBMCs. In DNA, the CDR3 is TGTGCCAGCAGCTTAGACAGGGACTATGGCTACACCTTC. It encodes CASSLDRDYGYTF.